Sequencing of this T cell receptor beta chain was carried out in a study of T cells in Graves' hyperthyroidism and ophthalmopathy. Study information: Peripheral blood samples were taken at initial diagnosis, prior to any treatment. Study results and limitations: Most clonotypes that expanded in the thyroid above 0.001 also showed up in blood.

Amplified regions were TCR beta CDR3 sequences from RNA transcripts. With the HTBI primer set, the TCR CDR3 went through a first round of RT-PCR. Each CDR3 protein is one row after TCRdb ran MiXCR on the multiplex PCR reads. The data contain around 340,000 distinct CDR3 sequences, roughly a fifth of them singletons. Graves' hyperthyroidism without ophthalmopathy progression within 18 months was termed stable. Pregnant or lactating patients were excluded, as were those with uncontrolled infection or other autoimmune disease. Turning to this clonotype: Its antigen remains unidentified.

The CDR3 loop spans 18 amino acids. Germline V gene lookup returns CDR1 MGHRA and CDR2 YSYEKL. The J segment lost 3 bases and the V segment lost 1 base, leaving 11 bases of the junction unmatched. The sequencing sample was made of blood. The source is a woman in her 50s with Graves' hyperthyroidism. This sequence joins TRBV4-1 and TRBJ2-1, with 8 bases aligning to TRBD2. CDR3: CASSQGGLGVRFYNEQFF. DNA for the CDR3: TGCGCCAGCAGCCAAGGGGGACTAGGGGTACGCTTCTACAATGAGCAGTTCTTC.